This T cell receptor (beta chain) was recovered during a study of shared clonotypes between healthy human individuals (TCRdb year 2020). Describing the broader study: A few men and two women, aged 18 to 49 years, made up the cohort. The study deeply sequenced blood TCR repertoires of about 5 healthy adults to estimate repertoire size and the extent of clonotype sharing between individuals. To increase sequencing depth and limit assay-specific biases, TCR repertoire library preparation and sequencing were carried out by different laboratories using diverse techniques. Each donor's leukapheresis produced roughly between roughly 0.94 and 9.5 billion PBMCs. Per donor, three plates each were used for CD4 naive and CD4 memory, two for CD8 naive, and one for CD8 memory. Broad study findings and their caveats: Larger estimated clonotype richness was generally found for naive subsets than for memory subsets. Even with the large sequencing depth, rarefaction of the sorted-subset datasets indicated that sequencing was incomplete. Compared with non-shared clonotypes, the clonotypes found in all four sorted-subset donors had higher generation probabilities. Because the study included only a small number of donors, the genetic and exposure-history diversity represented was limited. Based on pairwise subsampling, the degree of clonotype sharing among donors was expected to be affected by sequencing depth. Sampling was restricted to blood, and TCR repertoires in tissues likely differ from the TCR repertoires found in blood. Across four donors, about 5% of naive CD4, roughly 3.3% of naive CD8, about 2% of memory CD4, and under 0.45% of memory CD8 clonotypes were shared.

CDR1 and CDR2, looked up from the germline V gene, are SQVTM and ANQGSEA. V lost 6 bases and J lost 10 bases; the stretch between them is 4 bases long. From the cysteine through the phenylalanine, the CDR3 covers 8 amino acids. Of the read, only the CDR3 DNA is kept; its 24 bases are in frame from base 1. Using the deep immunoSEQ assay, multiplex PCR amplified TCR CDR3 regions from genomic DNA. Genomic DNA extracted from each cell subset was distributed evenly over all wells of several immunoSEQ 96-well plates, and each plate served as one replicate. For sorted subsets, each replicate PCR was loaded with approximately 0.2 ug genomic DNA, equivalent to approximately 33,000 T cell genomes. Purified libraries were measured with a Qubit 3.0 fluorometer, size-checked on a Bioanalyzer 2100, and measured again with the KAPA Library Quantification kit. Every immunoSEQ 96-well plate was sequenced on a dedicated single-read 150-cycle Illumina NextSeq 550 flow cell. Turning to the authors' computational methods: The immunoSEQ output contained only junctional sequences without quality scores, so filtering could not match that applied to full-length reads. Sequences were annotated with PyIR, a Python wrapper for IgBLAST v1.9, and V/J genes and CDR3 were assigned using IMGT germline references. Any read was removed if the V/J assignment was weak (E-value above 1e-6), the CDR3 was missing, or the read contained stop codons, out-of-frame junctions, or ambiguous translated residues. V3J clonotypes were defined as sequences sharing the same inferred V gene, J gene, and CDR3 amino acid sequence. To compute the percentage overlap between repertoires, the number of shared unique clonotypes was divided by the size of the smaller repertoire. Repertoire richness was assessed with RTK rarefaction, the Chao1 estimator, and Recon v2.1 estimates of unobserved clonotypes. Generation probabilities were computed with OLGA for all TCRbeta clonotypes obtained by the gDNA method from four donors. TCRdb mirrors the immuneACCESS table, restricted to in-frame sequences. Some clones are absent from its copies; in checked studies, under half trace to an unresolved V gene, and the reason for the others is unknown. V and J calls and clone size are copied from that table; D and trimming were computed from the DNA. For this sample there are millions of clones; 93% appear just once. The ten largest clones take up 1.5% to 2% of the sample.

As to this clone: Its cognate antigen has yet to be identified. No clone much larger than this one lies a single base away; base qualities are absent.

CD8 naive samples were CD45RO-negative cells positively selected for CCR7, giving a CD45RA+CCR7+ population that excluded TemRA cells. The donors were healthy, HIV-negative adults who had no recently reported acute infections or vaccinations. Every donor was a Caucasian adult residing in Nashville, Tennessee, USA. Blood was collected by leukapheresis, and PBMCs were isolated by Ficoll-Histopaque density gradient centrifugation and then cryopreserved in liquid nitrogen vapor phase. Analytical flow cytometry was used to check the purity and quantity of each magnetically sorted T cell population. Genomic DNA was isolated from every sorted fraction and measured by UV absorbance on a Nanodrop 2000c.

The sequence links TRBV29-1 to TRBJ2-1, with the D gene too uncertain to name. The sequence derives from a man between 18 and 29 years old in good health. Some clones in this sample may be carry-over from other donors' samples. Source material: naive CD8+ T cells from PBMCs. The cell subset or site label for this specimen denotes: CD45RA+CCR7+. The nucleotide sequence reads as follows: TGCAGCGTCCAAGAGCAGTTCTTC. Its protein is CSVQEQFF.